The 16 T cell receptor beta chains listed next were all sequenced from one sample in a study of vaccination and CD4 T cells after COVID-19. The antigens these receptors bind are not known. An Oncomine TCR Beta short-read assay was used to sequence the DNA from cultured CD4+ T cells. TCRdb recomputed calls from the PCR reads with MiXCR, one row per CDR3 protein. The table lists about 10,000 distinct CDR3 sequences, around 60% of them singletons. As for treatment: roughly 11-day PBMC culture with coronavirus spike peptide pools or control peptides (ViraFEST assay). Material: CD4+ T cells from blood, cultured in vitro. These receptors were collected from a human donor who had recovered from COVID-19.

A single count supports this clonotype. This sequence joins TRBV4-2 and TRBJ1-3; the D gene is possibly TRBD1 (5 bases). The germline gives CDR1 LGHNA, CDR2 YNFKEQ. The CDR3 consists of 15 residues. Trimming removed 0 bases at V and 1 base at J, with 7 bases between. CDR3 bases: TGTGCCAGCAGCCAAGATGGGGGTTCTGGAAACACCATATATTTT. Translated: CASSQDGGSGNTIYF.

This chain uses TRBV6-1 with TRBJ1-2; TRBD1 matches 8 bases. The germline V gene has CDR1 MNHNS and CDR2 SASEGT. The trim removed 6 bases at V and 0 bases at J, leaving 15 bases unmatched. CDR3 length: 18 residues. The CDR3 spells CASSSSIWDRRTNYGYTF. CDR3 DNA sequence: TGTGCCAGCAGCTCTTCCATTTGGGACAGGCGAACTAACTATGGCTACACCTTC.

This chain connects TRBV19 to TRBJ1-1, with 7 bases matching TRBD1. V was pared by 7 bases and J by 9 bases, with 17 bases of the junction left unmatched. This CDR3 is 15 amino acids long. Per germline, CDR1 LNHDA and CDR2 SQIVND (reference sequence). As DNA, the CDR3 is TGTGCCAGTACCAGGGGGGACACGGACACCAAAAAAGCTTTCTTT. It is translated as CASTRGDTDTKKAFF. The whole variable domain, filled in from reference TRBV19 and TRBJ1-1, reads DGGITQSPKYLFRKEGQNVTLSCEQNLNHDAMYWYRQDPGQGLRLIYYSQIVNDFQKGDIAEGYSVSREKKESFPLTVTSAQKNPTAFYLCASTRGDTDTKKAFFGQGTRLTVV.

This chain links TRBV29-1 with TRBJ2-3; D is perhaps TRBD1 (5 bases). The V end was cut by 4 bases, the J end by 8 bases, with 19 bases between. CDR1 is SQVTM, CDR2 ANQGSEA, per germline. CDR3 length equals 14 residues. The CDR3 region is CSVGAPSGFGTQYF. The CDR3 DNA reads as TGCAGCGTTGGGGCCCCCTCAGGGTTCGGTACGCAGTATTTT.

The chain combines TRBV10-1 with TRBJ1-1; TRBD1 might be the D (6 bases). The V end lost 1 base, the J end lost 0 bases, and 15 bases lay between the germline ends. The CDR3 totals 17 residues. Germline V gives CDR1 WNHNN, CDR2 SYGVQD (reference sequence). The CDR3 reads CASSEWGQTGVNTEAFF. In DNA form, the CDR3 reads TGCGCCAGCAGTGAGTGGGGACAAACCGGTGTGAACACTGAAGCTTTCTTT.

The V gene is TRBV28, the J gene TRBJ1-6; D is ambiguous. V dropped 5 bases and J dropped 10 bases, with 12 bases sitting between them. Per germline, CDR1 MDHEN and CDR2 SYDVKM. The CDR3 is 13 residues long. Here the CDR3 DNA reads TGTGCCAGCAGTCCCCCCGCTAGCTCACCCCTCCACTTT. This gives the protein CASSPPASSPLHF.

The chain carries TRBV19 and TRBJ1-2; possibly TRBD1 for D (6 bases). Germline V gene lookup returns CDR1 LNHDA and CDR2 SQIVND (reference sequence). Trimming pared 6 bases from V and 7 bases from J, leaving 24 bases between. The CDR3 extends over 16 amino acids. This CDR3 is CASSSSSTGFGGGYTF. CDR3 coding DNA: TGTGCCAGTAGCTCCTCCTCGACAGGCTTTGGAGGTGGCTACACCTTC.

CDR3: CASSLGQSYTEAFF. DNA for the CDR3: TGTGCCAGCAGCTTGGGGCAATCCTACACTGAAGCTTTCTTT. V and J are TRBV7-2 and TRBJ1-1, with D possibly TRBD1 on 5 matching bases. The CDR3 contains 14 residues. V lost 3 bases and J 3 bases, leaving 11 bases between the germline ends. The V gene's germline CDR1 is SGHTA and CDR2 FQGNSA. Combining the CDR3 with reference TRBV7-2 and TRBJ1-1 gives the whole variable domain GAGVSQSPSNKVTEKGKDVELRCDPISGHTALYWYRQSLGQGLEFLIYFQGNSAPDKSGLPSDRFSAERTGGSVSTLTIQRTQQEDSAVYLCASSLGQSYTEAFFGQGTRLTVV.

This clonotype is medium-sized (0.01 to 0.1%) by share. The rearrangement uses TRBV24-1 and TRBJ2-1; 8 bases map to TRBD1. The V segment lost 3 bases and the J segment 5 bases; nucleotides outside the gene matches: 5. The germline V gene has CDR1 KGHDR and CDR2 SFDVKD. There are 15 residues in the CDR3. CDR3 sequence: CATSDGGQVNNEQFF. CDR3 DNA: TGTGCCACCAGTGATGGGGGACAGGTTAACAATGAGCAGTTCTTC.

The chain recombines TRBV12-5 with TRBJ2-1, with 10 bases that match TRBD1. After removal of 4 bases from V and 5 bases from J, the junction contained 5 bases not matched to a gene. This CDR3 has 15 amino acids. CDR1 and CDR2 (germline): LGHNT, FRNRAP. CDR3 sequence: CASGSGTGANNEQFF. The CDR3 DNA follows: TGTGCTAGTGGTTCCGGGACAGGGGCCAACAATGAGCAGTTCTTC.

The chain carries TRBV5-1 and TRBJ1-2; 11 positions agree with TRBD1. The CDR3 sequence is 16 residues long. V shed 4 bases, J shed 0 bases, and the junction held 5 bases outside the gene matches. CDR1 SGHRS and CDR2 YFSETQ come from the germline V gene. In DNA, the CDR3 is TGCGCCAGCAGCGGCGGGACAGGGGGTCCTAACTATGGCTACACCTTC. This translates into CASSGGTGGPNYGYTF. Full variable domain (rest looked up from reference TRBV5-1 and TRBJ1-2): KAGVTQTPRYLIKTRGQQVTLSCSPISGHRSVSWYQQTPGQGLQFLFEYFSETQRNKGNFPGRFSGRQFSNSRSEMNVSTLELGDSALYLCASSGGTGGPNYGYTFGSGTRLTVV.

This rearrangement joins TRBV28 to TRBJ2-3, with D possibly matching TRBD1 (5 bases). Germline V gives CDR1 MDHEN, CDR2 SYDVKM. The CDR3 covers 15 residues. V was clipped by 2 bases and J by 5 bases, with 14 bases between them. The CDR3 DNA follows: TGTGCCAGCAGTTTAATTGGTGGGGCCCAAGATACGCAGTATTTT. Translating it yields CASSLIGGAQDTQYF.

The chain is built from TRBV27 and TRBJ2-3, with 11 bases identical to TRBD2. There are 18 residues in the CDR3. V trimming: 5 bases; J trimming: 0 bases; junction bases outside the gene matches: 10. The germline gives CDR1 MNHEY, CDR2 SMNVEV (reference sequence). As DNA, the CDR3 is TGTGCCAGCAGTCTAAGGACTAGCGGGTTCTCTAGCACAGATACGCAGTATTTT. This translates into CASSLRTSGFSSTDTQYF.

This clonotype turned up a few times. J is TRBJ1-3 and V is TRBV20-1, with D perhaps TRBD1 (5 bases). CDR1 and CDR2 (germline): DFQATT, SNEGSKA (reference sequence). The CDR3 contains 14 residues. The V gene lost 5 bases and the J gene lost 1 base, with 12 bases spanning the gap. The CDR3 nucleotides are TGCAGTGCTCCCGACAGAAAGTCTGGAAACACCATATATTTT. Its translation: CSAPDRKSGNTIYF.

The V gene is TRBV20-1, the J gene TRBJ1-5; 8 bases agree with TRBD1. The CDR3 sequence is 15 residues long. J gave up 7 bases and V 1 base, and 9 bases lay outside the gene matches. Germline CDR1 is DFQATT and CDR2 is SNEGSKA (reference sequence). The CDR3 coding sequence is TGCAGTGCTAGAGTCGACGGACAGGGTTGGCAGCCCCAGCATTTT. Amino acid sequence: CSARVDGQGWQPQHF.

V and J are TRBV7-2 and TRBJ2-7; D is perhaps TRBD1 (6 bases). Germline CDR1 SGHTA, CDR2 FQGNSA. This CDR3 has 17 residues. Trimming took off 7 bases at V and 3 bases at J, with 25 bases between the two ends. The CDR3 sequence is CASNPPPRPGVSYEQYF. In DNA form, the CDR3 reads TGTGCCAGCAACCCTCCCCCCCGGCCAGGGGTAAGCTACGAGCAGTACTTC.